This T cell receptor (beta chain) derives from a study of response to subunit inactivated influenza vaccine. There are 17 residues in the CDR3. J was trimmed by 6 bases and V by 2 bases; bases with no gene match: 11. In germline, CDR1 is SGHDT, CDR2 YYEEEE. As regards this clonotype: Its matching antigen is unknown.

In TCRdb, the RT-PCR reads were re-called with MiXCR into one record per CDR3 protein. Among some 500,000 distinct CDR3 sequences, roughly 27% were seen once, and the ten largest hold approximately 2%. Study-wide findings and caveats: T cells newly recruited by each seasonal influenza vaccination are few, the authors suggested.

This clonotype was sampled from a middle-aged man who received an inactivated influenza vaccine. The sequenced sample was CD4+ T cells sorted from PBMCs, obtained 4 to 6 days after vaccination. The chain employs TRBV5-6 and TRBJ2-5; 12 bases agree with TRBD2. This chain's CDR3 is CASSFEPSGRAVKTQYF. In nucleotides, the CDR3 is TGTGCCAGCAGCTTCGAGCCTAGCGGGAGGGCCGTTAAGACCCAGTACTTC. Full variable domain (outside the CDR3, taken from reference TRBV5-6 and TRBJ2-5): DAGVTQSPTHLIKTRGQQVTLRCSPKSGHDTVSWYQQALGQGPQFIFQYYEEEERQRGNFPDRFSGHQFPNYSSELNVNALLLGDSALYLCASSFEPSGRAVKTQYFGPGTRLLVL.